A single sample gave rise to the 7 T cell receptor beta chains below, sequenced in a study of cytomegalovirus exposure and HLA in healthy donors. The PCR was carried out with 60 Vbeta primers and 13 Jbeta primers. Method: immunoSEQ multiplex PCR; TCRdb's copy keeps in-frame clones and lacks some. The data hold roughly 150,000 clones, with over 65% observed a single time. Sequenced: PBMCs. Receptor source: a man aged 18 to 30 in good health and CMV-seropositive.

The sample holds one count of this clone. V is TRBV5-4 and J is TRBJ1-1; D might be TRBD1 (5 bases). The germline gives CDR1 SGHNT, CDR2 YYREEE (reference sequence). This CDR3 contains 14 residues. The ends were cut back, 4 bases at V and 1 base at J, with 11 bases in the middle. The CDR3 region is CASSTGGENTEAFF. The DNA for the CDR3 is TGTGCCAGCAGCACTGGGGGGGAGAACACTGAAGCTTTCTTT.

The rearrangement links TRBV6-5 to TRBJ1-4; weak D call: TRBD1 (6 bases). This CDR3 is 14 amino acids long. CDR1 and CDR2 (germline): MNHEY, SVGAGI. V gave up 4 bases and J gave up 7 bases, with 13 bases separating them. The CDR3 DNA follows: TGTGCCAGCAGTTGGGGGGGGCATGGTGAAAAACTGTTTTTT. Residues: CASSWGGHGEKLFF.

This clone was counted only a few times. This CDR3 is CASSYSRVEKLFF. In nucleotides, the CDR3 is TGTGCCAGCAGTTACTCGAGGGTCGAAAAACTGTTTTTT. The chain recombines TRBV6-5 with TRBJ1-4; D unclear. The CDR3 runs to 13 residues. V lost 0 bases and J 8 bases, leaving 7 bases between the germline ends. Germline loops: CDR1 MNHEY, CDR2 SVGAGI.

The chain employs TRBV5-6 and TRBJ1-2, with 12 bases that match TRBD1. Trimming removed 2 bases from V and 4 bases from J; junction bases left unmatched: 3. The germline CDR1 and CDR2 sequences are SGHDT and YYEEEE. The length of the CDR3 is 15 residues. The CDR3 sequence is CASSFGTGGTYGYTF. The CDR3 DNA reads TGTGCCAGCAGCTTCGGGACAGGGGGCACCTATGGCTACACCTTC.

Here the CDR3 reads CASSSDSQNIQYF. The CDR3 coding sequence is TGCGCCAGCAGCTCCGACAGTCAAAACATTCAGTACTTC. The chain joins TRBV5-1 to TRBJ2-4, with TRBD1 as a possible D gene (5 bases). The CDR3 is 13 residues long. Trimming removed 3 bases at V and 5 bases at J, with 9 bases between. Germline V gene sequence: CDR1 SGHRS, CDR2 YFSETQ.

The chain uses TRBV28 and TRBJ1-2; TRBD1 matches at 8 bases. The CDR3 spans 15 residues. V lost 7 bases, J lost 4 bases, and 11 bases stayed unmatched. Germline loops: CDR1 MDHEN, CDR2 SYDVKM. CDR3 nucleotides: TGTGCCAGCACCCTAAGGACAGGGAAAACCTATGGCTACACCTTC. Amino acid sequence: CASTLRTGKTYGYTF.

CDR3 nucleotides: TGTGCCACCGCCCCCAGGGGAAATCAGCCCCAGCATTTT. This translates into CATAPRGNQPQHF. V and J are TRBV27 and TRBJ1-5, with a possible D match to TRBD1 (6 bases). The germline V gene encodes CDR1 MNHEY and CDR2 SMNVEV (reference sequence). The CDR3 spans 13 residues. Trimming removed 10 bases from V and 4 bases from J, with 14 bases in between.